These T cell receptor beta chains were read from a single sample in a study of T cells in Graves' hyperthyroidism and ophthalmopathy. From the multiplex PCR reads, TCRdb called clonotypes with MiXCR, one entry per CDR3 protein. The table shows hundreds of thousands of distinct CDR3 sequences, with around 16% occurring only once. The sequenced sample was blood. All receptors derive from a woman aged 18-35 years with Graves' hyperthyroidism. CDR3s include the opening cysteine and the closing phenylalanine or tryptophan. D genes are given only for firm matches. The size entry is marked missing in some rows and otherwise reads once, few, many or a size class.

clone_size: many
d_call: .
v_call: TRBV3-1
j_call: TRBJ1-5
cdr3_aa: CASSQRGQPQHF
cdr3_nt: TGTGCCAGCAGCCAGCGTGGTCAGCCCCAGCATTTT

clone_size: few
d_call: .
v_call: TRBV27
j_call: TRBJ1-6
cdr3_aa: CASSFLSPTGKHSPLHF
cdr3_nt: TGTGCCAGCAGTTTCCTCAGCCCCACAGGGAAGCATTCACCCCTCCACTTT

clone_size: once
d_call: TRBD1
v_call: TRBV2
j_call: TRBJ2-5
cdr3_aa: CASRFTGGEETQYF
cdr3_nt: TGTGCCAGCAGATTTACAGGGGGCGAAGAGACCCAGTACTTC

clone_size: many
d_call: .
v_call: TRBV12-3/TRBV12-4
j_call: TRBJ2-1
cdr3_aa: CASKPQTTFSYNEQFF
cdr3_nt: TGTGCCAGCAAACCTCAGACCACCTTTTCCTACAATGAGCAGTTCTTC

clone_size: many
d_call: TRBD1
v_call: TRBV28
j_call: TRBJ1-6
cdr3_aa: CASSLPQTGGANSPLHF
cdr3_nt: TGTGCCAGCAGTTTGCCCCAGACAGGGGGCGCGAATTCACCCCTCCACTTT

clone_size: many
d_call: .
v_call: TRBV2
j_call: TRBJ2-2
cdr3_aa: CASSEARTWRVPHTGELFF
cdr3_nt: TGTGCCAGCAGTGAAGCGCGGACCTGGAGGGTGCCCCACACCGGGGAGCTGTTTTTT

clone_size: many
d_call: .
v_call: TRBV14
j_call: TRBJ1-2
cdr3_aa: CASSQDLQFGYTF
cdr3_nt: TGTGCCAGCAGCCAAGATCTTCAGTTTGGCTACACCTTC

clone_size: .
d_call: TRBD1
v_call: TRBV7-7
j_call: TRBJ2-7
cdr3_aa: CASSPTQGAGEQYF
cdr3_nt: TGTGCTAGCAGCCCCACACAGGGGGCTGGCGAGCAGTACTTC

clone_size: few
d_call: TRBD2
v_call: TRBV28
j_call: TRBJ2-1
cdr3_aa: CASSFPSGRGSYNEQFF
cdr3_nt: TGTGCCAGCAGTTTCCCTAGCGGGAGAGGGTCCTACAATGAGCAGTTCTTC

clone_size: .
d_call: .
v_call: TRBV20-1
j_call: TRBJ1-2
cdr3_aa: CSARGWQGRGGYTF
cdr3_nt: TGCAGTGCTAGGGGATGGCAGGGGAGAGGTGGCTACACCTTC

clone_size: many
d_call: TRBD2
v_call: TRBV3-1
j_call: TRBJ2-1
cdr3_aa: CASSQESRGLANEQFF
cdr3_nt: TGTGCCAGCAGCCAAGAGAGTAGGGGACTAGCCAATGAGCAGTTCTTC

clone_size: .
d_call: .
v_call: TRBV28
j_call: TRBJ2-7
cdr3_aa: CASSLAETYGQYF
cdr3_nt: TGTGCCAGCAGTTTGGCAGAGACCTACGGGCAGTACTTC

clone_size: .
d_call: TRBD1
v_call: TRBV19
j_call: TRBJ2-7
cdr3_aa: CASSIRDSLFYEQYF
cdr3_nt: TGTGCCAGTAGTATAAGGGACAGTCTATTCTACGAGCAGTACTTC

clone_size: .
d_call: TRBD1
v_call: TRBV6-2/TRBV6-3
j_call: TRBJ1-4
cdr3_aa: CASSTIGTDREKLFF
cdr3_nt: TGTGCCAGCAGTACGATCGGGACAGATCGGGAAAAACTGTTTTTT

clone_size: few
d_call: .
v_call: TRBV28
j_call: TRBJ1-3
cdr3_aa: CASALPGRTSGNTIYF
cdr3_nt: TGTGCCAGCGCCCTCCCTGGTAGGACTTCTGGAAACACCATATATTTT

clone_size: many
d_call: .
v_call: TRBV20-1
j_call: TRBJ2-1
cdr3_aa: CSASEVNYNEQFF
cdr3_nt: TGCAGTGCTAGTGAGGTGAACTACAATGAGCAGTTCTTC

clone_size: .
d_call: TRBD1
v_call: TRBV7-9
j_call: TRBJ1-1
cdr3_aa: CASSLTGEAFF
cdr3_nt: TGTGCCAGCAGCTTGACAGGGGAGGCTTTCTTT

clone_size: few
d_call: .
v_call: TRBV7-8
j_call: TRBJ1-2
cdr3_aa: CASSLGAGWLTSDAF
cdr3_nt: TGTGCCAGCAGCTTGGGGGCCGGGTGGCTAACGTCTGACGCCTTC

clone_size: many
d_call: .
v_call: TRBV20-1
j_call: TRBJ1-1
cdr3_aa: CSARDPGVNTEAFF
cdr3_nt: TGCAGTGCTAGAGATCCTGGGGTGAACACTGAAGCTTTCTTT

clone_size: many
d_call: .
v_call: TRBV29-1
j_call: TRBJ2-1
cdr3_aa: CSVAVIYNEQFF
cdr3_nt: TGCAGCGTTGCCGTAATCTACAATGAGCAGTTCTTC

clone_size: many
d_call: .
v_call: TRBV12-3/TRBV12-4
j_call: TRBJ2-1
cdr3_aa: CASRQTGDNEQFF
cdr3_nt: TGTGCCAGCAGACAAACTGGGGACAATGAGCAGTTCTTC

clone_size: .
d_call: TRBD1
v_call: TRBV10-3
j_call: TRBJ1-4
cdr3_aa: CAISQRRTGEMRELFF
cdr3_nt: TGTGCCATCAGCCAACGGAGGACAGGCGAGATGAGGGAACTGTTTTTT

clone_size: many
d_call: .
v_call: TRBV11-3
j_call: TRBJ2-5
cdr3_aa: CASSPETQYF
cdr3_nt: TGTGCCAGTTCACCAGAGACCCAGTACTTC

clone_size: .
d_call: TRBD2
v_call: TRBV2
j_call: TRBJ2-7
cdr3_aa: CASSGSGGRAAYEQYF
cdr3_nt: TGTGCCAGCAGCGGGTCTGGCGGGAGGGCCGCCTACGAGCAGTACTTC

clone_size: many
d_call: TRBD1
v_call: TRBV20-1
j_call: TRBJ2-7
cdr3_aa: CSAGQDSPYEQYF
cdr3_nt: TGCAGTGCCGGACAGGATAGCCCCTACGAGCAGTACTTC

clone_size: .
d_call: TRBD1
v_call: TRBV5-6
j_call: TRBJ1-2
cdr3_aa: CASRGEGQPNYGYTF
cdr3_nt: TGTGCCAGCCGAGGAGAGGGACAGCCTAACTATGGCTACACCTTC

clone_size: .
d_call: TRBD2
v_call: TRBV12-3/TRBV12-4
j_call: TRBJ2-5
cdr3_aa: CASSRTGLAGGSETQYF
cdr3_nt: TGTGCCAGCAGCCGTACCGGCCTAGCGGGGGGGTCTGAGACCCAGTACTTC

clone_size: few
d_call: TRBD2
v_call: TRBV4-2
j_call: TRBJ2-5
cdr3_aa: CASSQDPSSLAGQETQYF
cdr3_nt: TGTGCCAGCAGCCAAGATCCCTCCTCCTTAGCGGGCCAAGAGACCCAGTACTTC

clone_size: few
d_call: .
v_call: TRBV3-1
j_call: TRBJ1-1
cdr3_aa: CASSQDRSRVFTEAFF
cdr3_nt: TGTGCCAGCAGCCAAGATCGTAGCAGGGTCTTCACTGAAGCTTTCTTT

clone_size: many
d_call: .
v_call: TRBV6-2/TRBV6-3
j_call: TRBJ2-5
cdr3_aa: CASSYGETQYF
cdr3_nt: TGTGCCAGCAGTTATGGAGAGACCCAGTACTTC